This TCR beta chain came from a study of blood T cell repertoires in COVID-19. The overall study: T cells, B-cell-depleted T cells, or PBMCs supplied cDNA or gDNA.

Some clones are missing from TCRdb's copy, which holds only in-frame ones; the method was immunoSEQ multiplex PCR. The table shows about 200,000 clones, with around nine tenths occurring only once. V lost 5 bases, J lost 1 base, and 2 bases stayed unmatched. CDR1 is MNHEY, CDR2 SVGEGT, per germline. This CDR3 is 14 amino acids long. The chain joins TRBV6-2 or TRBV6-3 to TRBJ2-5; 9 nucleotides match TRBD2. What was sequenced was peripheral blood. The receptor was isolated from a man younger than 30 with active or convalescent COVID-19. The CDR3 coding sequence is TGTGCCAGCAGTGCTAGCGGGGTCCAAGAGACCCAGTACTTC. Translating gives CASSASGVQETQYF.